This TCR beta chain was sequenced for a study of blood T cell repertoires in COVID-19. Study overall: Researchers got acute and convalescent COVID-19 samples from the United States, Italy and Spain. PBMCs, B-cell-depleted T cells, or T cells were the source of the cDNA or gDNA that made up the material.

Germline-derived CDR1 and CDR2 are SGHRS and YFSETQ. Trimming stripped 0 bases from V and 7 bases from J, with 8 bases between. This CDR3 is built from 13 residues. Seattle patients were enrolled while actively infected and followed longitudinally. In the authors' methods: For nucleated cells, counts were estimated from reference gene primer amplification. Clones were read by immunoSEQ multiplex PCR, and TCRdb kept only the in-frame ones, dropping some. V and J calls plus clone size are reproduced from that table; the DNA served to infer D and trimming. This sample yields about 170,000 clones, of which about 90% are seen a single time; about 4.8% belongs to the top ten.

Sequencing was performed on peripheral blood. The TCR comes from a man aged 25-40 years with COVID-19, enrolled during active disease. The chain recombines TRBV5-1 with TRBJ2-1; D is possibly TRBD2 (5 bases). In DNA form, the CDR3 reads TGCGCCAGCAGCTTGGGAAGAGGGAATGAGCAGTTCTTC. Its translation: CASSLGRGNEQFF.